These 13 T cell receptor beta chains originate from one sample sequenced in a study of blood T cell repertoires in COVID-19. Using immunoSEQ multiplex PCR, the repertoire was profiled, and TCRdb retains in-frame clones only, with some absent. The sample carries 76,000 or so clones, roughly 87% recorded once. Sequences were obtained from peripheral blood. These receptors all come from a man aged 50 or older with acute or convalescent COVID-19.

This clone was counted between two and nine times. This rearrangement joins TRBV9 to TRBJ1-5; tentatively, D is TRBD1 (5 bases). Trimming took off 5 bases at V and 7 bases at J, with 13 bases between the two ends. Looked up from germline, CDR1 is SGDLS and CDR2 is YYNGEE. CDR3 length: 13 amino acids. As DNA, the CDR3 is TGTGCCAGCAGAGAAGGGGCAAAGCAGCCCCAGCATTTT. Amino acid sequence: CASREGAKQPQHF.

The chain uses TRBV18 and TRBJ2-2, with 8 bases fitting TRBD1. Germline V lookup: CDR1 KGHSH, CDR2 LQKENI. The CDR3 is 16 residues long. The junction had 6 bases not matched to a gene; V was cut back by 2 bases and J by 4 bases. CDR3 sequence: CASSPSSTGVTGELFF. In DNA, the CDR3 is TGTGCCAGCTCACCAAGCTCGACAGGGGTCACCGGGGAGCTGTTTTTT.

The gene calls are TRBV5-6 and TRBJ2-7, with TRBD2 matching 8 bases. Germline assignment: CDR1 SGHDT and CDR2 YYEEEE. V lost 0 bases to trimming and J lost 2 bases; unmatched junction nucleotides: 1. The CDR3 is 14 amino acids. CDR3 nucleotides: TGTGCCAGCAGCTTGGGAGCGGGAGCCTACGAGCAGTACTTC. Translating gives CASSLGAGAYEQYF.

This clone was observed a single time. The chain combines TRBV13 with TRBJ2-7; 13 nucleotides agree with TRBD2. J gave up 2 bases and V 5 bases, and 12 bases lay outside the gene matches. The CDR3 is 18 residues long. The germline CDR1 and CDR2 sequences are PRHDT and FYEKMQ (reference sequence). This CDR3 is CASSHATSGRATPYEQYF. Here the CDR3 DNA reads TGTGCCAGCAGCCACGCCACTAGCGGGAGGGCCACCCCCTACGAGCAGTACTTC.

The genes are TRBV7-2 and TRBJ2-2; 15 nucleotides match TRBD2. J was trimmed by 5 bases and V by 5 bases; bases with no gene match: 12. The germline V gene has CDR1 SGHTA and CDR2 FQGNSA. The CDR3 contains 19 residues. The CDR3 spells CASSLAQPGLAGGTGELFF. The CDR3 nucleotides are TGTGCCAGCAGCCTCGCCCAACCGGGACTAGCGGGGGGAACCGGGGAGCTGTTTTTT.

The V and J genes are TRBV12-3 or TRBV12-4 and TRBJ1-1; no clear D. With 5 bases removed from V and 1 base from J, the gap between germline ends came to 8 bases. CDR3 size: 13 residues. In DNA, the CDR3 is TGTGCCAGCAGTCCCCACAAGAACACTGAAGCTTTCTTT. Its protein is CASSPHKNTEAFF.

This clone was seen more than once but under ten times. The V and J genes are TRBV5-1 and TRBJ2-7; TRBD1 matches 7 bases. Germline values: CDR1 SGHRS, CDR2 YFSETQ. V trimming: 2 bases; J trimming: 5 bases; junction bases outside the gene matches: 1. The CDR3 has 12 amino acids. The CDR3 reads CASSLDRDEQYF. In DNA, the CDR3 is TGCGCCAGCAGCTTAGACAGGGACGAGCAGTACTTC.

The chain joins TRBV5-6 to TRBJ1-5, with 8 nucleotides matching TRBD1. J gave up 0 bases and V 4 bases, and 9 bases lay outside the gene matches. CDR1 and CDR2 (germline): SGHDT, YYEEEE. The CDR3 is made up of 17 amino acids. The CDR3 DNA sequence: TGTGCCAGCAGCCCCTGGACAGGGAGGGTTAGCAATCAGCCCCAGCATTTT. Its protein is CASSPWTGRVSNQPQHF.

This clone was detected a few times. V is TRBV4-1 and J is TRBJ1-3; 8 bases line up with TRBD1. Unmatched junction bases numbered 3, after V lost 1 base and J lost 4 bases. This CDR3 spans 15 amino acids. Germline V gene sequence: CDR1 MGHRA, CDR2 YSYEKL. The CDR3 DNA is TGCGCCAGCAGCCAAGTCCGGGACAGGGGAAACACCATATATTTT. Amino acids: CASSQVRDRGNTIYF.

V usage is TRBV5-1 and J usage is TRBJ1-2; 9 bases fit TRBD1. Germline V gives CDR1 SGHRS, CDR2 YFSETQ. CDR3 length equals 14 residues. V lost 3 bases, J lost 4 bases, and 4 bases stayed unmatched. CDR3 sequence (DNA): TGCGCCAGCAGCTCGGGACAGGGCCTCTATGGCTACACCTTC. It encodes CASSSGQGLYGYTF.

This clone was seen a few times. V usage is TRBV27 and J usage is TRBJ1-1; 10 positions agree with TRBD1. The CDR3 loop spans 15 amino acids. The ends lost 5 bases at V and 4 bases at J; junction bases unmatched: 7. The germline gives CDR1 MNHEY, CDR2 SMNVEV (reference sequence). Here the CDR3 DNA reads TGTGCCAGCAGTAAGGGACAGGGGTGGGGCACTGAAGCTTTCTTT. Translating it yields CASSKGQGWGTEAFF.

This chain joins TRBV3-1 (or the pseudogene TRBV3-2) and TRBJ2-7; 11 nucleotides align to TRBD2. V shed 4 bases and J 5 bases; nucleotides not matched to a gene: 13. This CDR3 is built from 17 residues. Germline CDR1 LGHDT, CDR2 YNNKEL (reference sequence). The CDR3 here is CASSRGRSLAGGHEQYF. CDR3 coding DNA: TGTGCCAGCAGCCGAGGAAGGTCGCTAGCGGGGGGCCACGAGCAGTACTTC.

The rearrangement links TRBV6-4 to TRBJ2-3, with D perhaps matching TRBD2 (6 bases). V was cut by 0 bases and J by 2 bases, with 9 bases left in between. The CDR3 covers 15 residues. Germline V lookup: CDR1 MRHNA, CDR2 SNTAGT. The CDR3 protein is CASSDSGGATDTQYF. In DNA, the CDR3 is TGTGCCAGCAGTGACTCGGGCGGGGCCACAGATACGCAGTATTTT.